The rows below give T cell receptor beta chains drawn from one sample of a study of response to subunit inactivated influenza vaccine. MiXCR, run by TCRdb on the RT-PCR reads, gives a single entry per CDR3 protein. Here the sample spans about 170,000 distinct CDR3 sequences, approximately 12% being singletons. The data also belong to a second study, concerning T cells expressing NK-cell markers.

The sample was CD8+ T cells sorted from PBMCs, taken 12 days after vaccination. Receptors originate from a man aged 50 to 60 who received an inactivated influenza vaccine. Each CDR3 is given with its conserved first and last residue. Only part of the rows carry a size: once, few, many, or a class if the clone is expanded.

j_gene	abundance	v_gene	CDR3aa
TRBJ2-1	few	TRBV13	CASSYPGTSGKDEQFF
TRBJ2-3	NA	TRBV7-9	CASMGPEGTQYF
TRBJ2-1	few	TRBV6-1	CATTPLVGGYNEQFF
TRBJ2-2	few	TRBV4-2	CASSSRGRGAGELFF
TRBJ1-2	few	TRBV7-9	CASSLVNYPGSPGYTF
TRBJ2-4	few	TRBV14	CASSQGGNIQYF
TRBJ2-7	NA	TRBV10-3	CAISESTRSVSYEQYF
TRBJ2-1	NA	TRBV4-2	CASSQGDSGREQFF
TRBJ1-1	NA	TRBV28	CASSLMDRGTEAFF
TRBJ2-2	NA	TRBV5-1	CASSLEAGAGTGELFF
TRBJ2-2	NA	TRBV4-3	CASSQDLGYTGELFF
TRBJ1-1	many	TRBV10-3	CATGQTNTEAFF
TRBJ2-1	NA	TRBV7-2	CASSPSGTGNEQFF
TRBJ1-5	NA	TRBV27	CASSLTGPHQPQHF
TRBJ2-2	many	TRBV6-5	CASSYGQGDTGELFF
TRBJ2-7	few	TRBV2	CASFLPGQVSYEQYF